The T cell receptor (beta chain) under discussion was sequenced for a study of T cells in Graves' hyperthyroidism and ophthalmopathy. Amplified TCR beta CDR3 regions derived from RNA transcripts. First-round RT-PCR targeting the TCR CDR3 was performed with the HTBI primer set. TCRdb reanalysed the multiplex PCR reads using MiXCR and keeps one entry per CDR3 protein. The sample contains approximately 300,000 distinct CDR3 sequences, roughly a fifth of which appear only once. The CDR3 runs to 11 residues. The V gene lost 3 bases and the J gene lost 0 bases, with 0 bases spanning the gap. From germline, CDR1 is SQVTM and CDR2 ANQGSEA.

The source material was blood. The chain uses TRBV29-1 and TRBJ1-3; D gene uncertain. The receptor comes from a man between 45 and 60 years old with Graves' ophthalmopathy. CDR3 amino acids: CSVDSGNTIYF. The CDR3 DNA sequence: TGCAGCGTTGACTCTGGAAACACCATATATTTT.